These 27 T cell receptor beta chains came from one sample sequenced in a study of human T cells and chemical hapten exposure. Time point described: pre-sensitization, week 0. Described treatment: therapeutic diphenylcyclopropenone sensitization with weekly scalp DPC. Total RNA extraction was carried out from unfractionated whole blood. TCRdb reanalysed the RACE reads using MiXCR and keeps one entry per CDR3 protein. The sample includes approximately 52,000 distinct CDR3 sequences, roughly 10% of them seen just once. The sample was whole blood, taken in connection with sensitization to the hapten diphenylcyclopropenone (DPC). The source of these receptors is a woman aged 25 to 45 with alopecia areata. Some clones in this sample may be carry-over from other donors' samples.

This sequence joins TRBV5-1 and TRBJ2-5, with 9 positions matching TRBD2. V shed 4 bases, J shed 0 bases, and the junction held 7 bases outside the gene matches. The germline V gene has CDR1 SGHRS and CDR2 YFSETQ. The CDR3 sequence is 16 residues long. The CDR3 DNA reads as TGCGCCAGCAGCATTTCTAGCGGGGCATACCAAGAGACCCAGTACTTC. Translated: CASSISSGAYQETQYF.

The V call is TRBV12-3 or TRBV12-4, the J call TRBJ2-2, with D possibly called TRBD1 or TRBD2 (6 bases each). Between the trimmed V and J ends, which lost 4 bases and 1 base, there was a span of 19 bases. CDR3 length: 18 amino acids. This CDR3 reads CASSSSPGGGRNTGELFF. The CDR3 DNA follows: TGTGCCAGCAGTTCCTCCCCGGGTGGGGGGCGGAACACCGGGGAGCTGTTTTTT.

This clonotype has at least ten counts. V is TRBV5-1 and J is TRBJ1-1; 7 bases fit TRBD1. Germline V gives CDR1 SGHRS, CDR2 YFSETQ. The trim removed 0 bases at V and 2 bases at J, leaving 4 bases unmatched. This CDR3 region has 15 residues. As DNA, the CDR3 is TGCGCCAGCAGCTTGGATGGACAGGCCAACACTGAAGCTTTCTTT. Amino acid sequence: CASSLDGQANTEAFF.

This clonotype has only a few counts. The rearrangement uses TRBV27 and TRBJ2-7; D tentatively fits TRBD1 or TRBD2 (5 bases each). This CDR3 spans 14 amino acids. In germline, CDR1 is MNHEY, CDR2 SMNVEV (reference sequence). V was trimmed by 4 bases and J by 0 bases, leaving 10 bases between them. The CDR3 DNA reads TGTGCCAGCAGTTCAGGGACCAGCTCCTACGAGCAGTACTTC. Amino acids: CASSSGTSSYEQYF.

This clonotype is medium-sized. This rearrangement joins TRBV3-1 to TRBJ2-1, with D perhaps TRBD2 (6 bases). This CDR3 comprises 12 residues. The germline V gene encodes CDR1 LGHDT and CDR2 YNNKEL (reference sequence). V dropped 3 bases and J dropped 12 bases, with 12 bases sitting between them. The CDR3 is CASSHGGLGQFF. The DNA of the CDR3 is TGTGCCAGCAGCCATGGGGGACTCGGGCAGTTCTTC.

This clonotype was detected only once. The chain carries TRBV4-2 and TRBJ2-1; D might be TRBD2 (6 bases). The germline gives CDR1 LGHNA, CDR2 YNFKEQ. Trimming removed 1 base at V and 10 bases at J, with 17 bases between. This CDR3 contains 15 residues. This CDR3 is CASSQGRWRGGEQFF. The CDR3 coding sequence is TGTGCCAGCAGCCAAGGGCGATGGCGGGGTGGGGAGCAGTTCTTC.

The chain employs TRBV2 and TRBJ1-4, with a tentative D call TRBD1 (5 bases). CDR1 and CDR2 from the germline V gene are SNHLY and FYNNEI. This CDR3 contains 15 residues. V was pared by 6 bases and J by 8 bases, with 19 bases between. The DNA for the CDR3 is TGTGCCAGCAGCCCAGAAAGACGGGGGTGGGAAAAACTGTTTTTT. Translating gives CASSPERRGWEKLFF. The full variable domain, rest sourced from reference TRBV2 and TRBJ1-4, is EPEVTQTPSHQVTQMGQEVILRCVPISNHLYFYWYRQILGQKVEFLVSFYNNEISEKSEIFDDQFSVERPDGSNFTLKIRSTKLEDSAMYFCASSPERRGWEKLFFGSGTQLSVL.

This chain joins TRBV20-1 and TRBJ2-1; TRBD2 matches 9 bases. Germline V gives CDR1 DFQATT, CDR2 SNEGSKA (reference sequence). The CDR3 is 16 amino acids. Losses at the gene ends were 1 base for V and 2 bases for J; bases not matched to a gene: 6. The CDR3 sequence: CSARGSSGGTYNEQFF. CDR3 DNA sequence: TGCAGTGCTAGAGGATCCAGCGGGGGGACCTACAATGAGCAGTTCTTC.

This clonotype was found many times. The gene calls are TRBV27 and TRBJ1-5; D remains ambiguous. Between the trimmed V and J ends, which lost 0 bases and 2 bases, there was a span of 2 bases. CDR1 MNHEY and CDR2 SMNVEV come from the germline V gene (reference sequence). The CDR3 length is 13 residues. CDR3 residues: CASSLSGNQPQHF. In DNA, the CDR3 is TGTGCCAGCAGTTTATCCGGCAATCAGCCCCAGCATTTT.

This clonotype was counted only a few times. The chain combines TRBV18 with TRBJ2-5, with TRBD1 as a possible D gene (5 bases). There are 15 residues in the CDR3. From germline, CDR1 is KGHSH and CDR2 LQKENI. V was trimmed by 3 bases and J by 1 base, leaving 12 bases between them. The CDR3 reads CASSPYRQPQETQYF. The CDR3, as DNA: TGTGCCAGCTCACCTTACAGACAGCCCCAAGAGACCCAGTACTTC. The full variable domain, its missing parts supplied by reference TRBV18 and TRBJ2-5, is NAGVMQNPRHLVRRRGQEARLRCSPMKGHSHVYWYRQLPEEGLKFMVYLQKENIIDESGMPKERFSAEFPKEGPSILRIQQVVRGDSAAYFCASSPYRQPQETQYFGPGTRLLVL.

The chain combines TRBV28 with TRBJ1-6; the match to TRBD1 covers 8 bases. The trim removed 6 bases at V and 6 bases at J, leaving 7 bases unmatched. The CDR3 runs 15 residues. Looked up from germline, CDR1 is MDHEN and CDR2 is SYDVKM. This CDR3 is CASRRQGNANSPLHF. CDR3 in DNA: TGTGCCAGCAGGCGACAGGGGAACGCTAATTCACCCCTCCACTTT. The full variable domain, in which reference TRBV28 and TRBJ1-6 provide the parts outside the CDR3, is DVKVTQSSRYLVKRTGEKVFLECVQDMDHENMFWYRQDPGLGLRLIYFSYDVKMKEKGDIPEGYSVSREKKERFSLILESASTNQTSMYLCASRRQGNANSPLHFGNGTRLTVT.

Note on this clonotype: Mismatch with germline at one junction end may stem from a read error. V and J are TRBV12-3 or TRBV12-4 and TRBJ2-1; the match to TRBD2 covers 9 bases. The CDR3 length is 17 residues. The CDR3: CASSLGRERGAYNEQFF. CDR3 coding DNA: TGTGCCAGCAGTTTGGGTCGCGAGCGGGGGGCATACAATGAGCAGTTCTTT.

Only a few counts were recorded for this clonotype. This chain connects TRBV20-1 to TRBJ1-1; possibly TRBD1 for D (5 bases). V lost 7 bases and J 4 bases, leaving 10 bases between the germline ends. CDR1 DFQATT and CDR2 SNEGSKA come from the germline V gene (reference sequence). The CDR3 spans 11 residues. CDR3 coding DNA: TGCAGTGTGTGGGGGAGCACTGAAGCTTTCTTT. Translating it yields CSVWGSTEAFF.

This clonotype was counted a single time. This sequence may be a read error, since a much larger clone differs from it by one base. This chain joins TRBV5-1 and TRBJ2-3; 10 bases are a match to TRBD1. Germline CDR1 reads SGHRS; CDR2 reads YFSETQ. The CDR3 totals 17 residues. CDR3 protein: CASSLAGTGEGADTQNF. The CDR3 nucleotides read TGCGCCAGCAGCTTGGCCGGGACAGGGGAAGGGGCAGATACGCAGAATTTT.

This clonotype was seen many times. The V and J genes are TRBV30 and TRBJ1-1, with D possibly matching TRBD1 (6 bases). Trimming shortened V by 5 bases and J by 1 base, and 14 bases separated the two germline ends. CDR3 length equals 14 residues. Germline-derived CDR1 and CDR2 are GTSNPN and SVGIG (reference sequence). The CDR3 DNA follows: TGTGCCTGGGGTCAGGGGATCACGAACACTGAAGCTTTCTTT. Translation: CAWGQGITNTEAFF. The full variable domain, with the rest looked up from reference TRBV30 and TRBJ1-1, is SQTIHQWPATLVQPVGSPLSLECTVEGTSNPNLYWYRQAAGRGLQLLFYSVGIGQISSEVPQNLSASRPQDRQFILSSKKLLLSDSGFYLCAWGQGITNTEAFFGQGTRLTVV.

This clonotype has a handful of counts. This chain connects TRBV3-1 to TRBJ2-1; 7 bases are a match to TRBD1. J was trimmed by 5 bases and V by 4 bases; bases with no gene match: 5. Germline V gene sequence: CDR1 LGHDT, CDR2 YNNKEL (reference sequence). The CDR3 loop spans 14 amino acids. In DNA, the CDR3 is TGTGCCAGCAGCCCCGGGACAGCTAACAATGAGCAGTTCTTC. Its protein is CASSPGTANNEQFF.

This clonotype was observed many times. The chain employs TRBV27 and TRBJ1-6; tentative D call: TRBD1 (6 bases). The CDR3 length is 14 residues. Per germline, CDR1 MNHEY and CDR2 SMNVEV (reference sequence). Deletions cut 5 bases from V and 7 bases from J, with 12 bases between. CDR3 loop: CASSQQGGNSPLHF. In DNA, the CDR3 is TGTGCCAGCAGTCAACAGGGAGGGAATTCACCCCTCCACTTT.

This clonotype was counted many times. V gene TRBV6-2 or TRBV6-3 combines with J gene TRBJ1-1; no clear D. Per the germline V gene, CDR1 is MNHEY and CDR2 is SVGEGT. Trimming shortened V by 0 bases and J by 3 bases, and 5 bases separated the two germline ends. The CDR3 sequence is 13 residues long. CDR3 coding DNA: TGTGCCAGCAGTTACTCGACGTACACTGAAGCTTTCTTT. This encodes CASSYSTYTEAFF.

This clonotype was counted many times. The chain recombines TRBV6-5 with TRBJ1-1; no clear D. V was pared by 4 bases and J by 2 bases, with 8 bases between. Germline V lookup: CDR1 MNHEY, CDR2 SVGAGI. The CDR3 length is 13 residues. The CDR3 nucleotides are TGTGCCAGCAGTTCAATGGGAAACACTGAAGCTTTCTTT. Amino acids: CASSSMGNTEAFF.

This rearrangement joins TRBV5-4 to TRBJ2-5, with D perhaps matching TRBD1 (6 bases). V was clipped by 2 bases and J by 2 bases, with 13 bases between them. The CDR3 runs 15 residues. From germline, CDR1 is SGHNT and CDR2 YYREEE (reference sequence). The CDR3 DNA follows: TGTGCCAGCAGCTTTCTTGGACAGCGGCAAGAGACCCAGTACTTC. Its translation is CASSFLGQRQETQYF.

The genes are TRBV27 and TRBJ2-7; no clear D. Trimming removed 5 bases from V and 0 bases from J, with 11 bases in between. The CDR3 is 14 residues long. CDR1 is MNHEY and CDR2 is SMNVEV in the germline V gene (reference sequence). In nucleotides, the CDR3 is TGTGCCAGCAGTCCGATTACAGTCTCCTACGAGCAGTACTTC. It yields the protein CASSPITVSYEQYF.

This clonotype was counted only a few times. V is TRBV29-1 and J is TRBJ1-2; D is possibly TRBD1 (5 bases). The germline V and J ends were trimmed by 5 bases and 5 bases, with 21 bases remaining between them. CDR3 length: 15 residues. The germline V gene has CDR1 SQVTM and CDR2 ANQGSEA. The CDR3 here is CSVHFLGGKDYGYTF. The CDR3 region has the DNA TGCAGCGTTCATTTTCTGGGGGGGAAAGATTATGGCTACACCTTC. The full variable domain, completed using reference TRBV29-1 and TRBJ1-2, is SAVISQKPSRDICQRGTSLTIQCQVDSQVTMMFWYRQQPGQSLTLIATANQGSEATYESGFVIDKFPISRPNLTFSTLTVSNMSPEDSSIYLCSVHFLGGKDYGYTFGSGTRLTVV.

This clonotype was counted at least ten times. V and J are TRBV5-1 and TRBJ1-5; tentatively, D is TRBD1 (5 bases). The V gene lost 0 bases and the J gene lost 3 bases, with 10 bases spanning the gap. Germline V CDR1 and CDR2: SGHRS, YFSETQ. The length of the CDR3 is 15 residues. The CDR3, as DNA: TGCGCCAGCAGCTTGGTGCCGGACACCAATCAGCCCCAGCATTTT. Its translation: CASSLVPDTNQPQHF.

This chain connects TRBV6-6 to TRBJ2-7, with 8 nucleotides matching TRBD1. There are 12 residues in the CDR3. Germline assignment: CDR1 MNHNY and CDR2 SVGAGI (reference sequence). V gave up 9 bases and J gave up 2 bases; unmatched junction bases: 3. CDR3 nucleotides: TGTGCCAGTGGGACAGGAACCTACGAGCAGTACTTC. It encodes CASGTGTYEQYF.

The table lists this clonotype with a few counts. This chain uses TRBV7-2 with TRBJ1-1, with 10 bases identical to TRBD1. CDR1 and CDR2 from the germline V gene are SGHTA and FQGNSA. The CDR3 extends over 15 amino acids. V was pared by 1 base and J by 3 bases, with 2 bases of the junction left unmatched. CDR3 amino acids: CASSLDGTGDTEAFF. CDR3 nucleotide sequence: TGTGCCAGCAGCTTAGATGGGACAGGGGACACTGAAGCTTTCTTT.

This clonotype has ten or more counts. J is TRBJ2-5 and V is TRBV28; D tentatively reads TRBD1 or TRBD2 (6 bases each). Germline CDR1 is MDHEN and CDR2 is SYDVKM. This CDR3 comprises 15 residues. The germline V and J ends were trimmed by 3 bases and 4 bases, with 15 bases remaining between them. The CDR3 region has the DNA TGTGCCAGCAGTTTCAAAGGGGGGTGGGGAGAGACCCAGTACTTC. It encodes CASSFKGGWGETQYF.

This clonotype was recorded only once. V and J are TRBV7-9 and TRBJ1-1; 11 nucleotides line up with TRBD1. This CDR3 region has 15 residues. After removal of 3 bases from V and 5 bases from J, the junction contained 5 bases not matched to a gene. The germline gives CDR1 SEHNR, CDR2 FQNEAQ (reference sequence). The CDR3 loop reads CASSFGTGGRTEAFF. CDR3 in DNA: TGTGCCAGCAGCTTTGGGACAGGGGGAAGGACTGAAGCTTTCTTT.